The source of this T cell receptor (beta chain) is a study of patients and donors after allogeneic stem cell transplantation. CDR3 size: 14 residues. The V and J ends lost 5 bases and 1 base, in that order; junction bases with no gene match: 5. MiXCR, applied by TCRdb to the RT-PCR reads, yields one record per CDR3 protein. The table includes about 230,000 distinct CDR3 sequences, approximately 14% detected once. This chain joins TRBV12-3 or TRBV12-4 and TRBJ2-7; TRBD2 matches at 7 bases. Specimen: blood, either unsorted or a sorted T cell fraction (not recorded which). The sequence was collected from a human donor who was either an allogeneic HSCT recipient or a stem cell or donor lymphocyte infusion donor (not recorded which). It is not recorded whose cells these are; they may come from a transplant donor. The CDR3 nucleotides are TGTGCCAGCAGTCCTTGGCGGGGGTCCTACGAGCAGTACTTC. This codes for CASSPWRGSYEQYF.